The rows below give T cell receptor beta chains drawn from one sample of a study of T-cell reconstitution after alpha-beta-depleted transplantation in children. TCRdb re-called the PCR reads through MiXCR, storing one row per CDR3 protein. Of about a million distinct CDR3 sequences in the sample, about 30% were seen once. The specimen was PBMCs, mostly from graft donor cells, collected 360 days after TCRalphabeta/CD19-depleted stem cell transplant. Every receptor here comes from a boy under two years old who had a stem cell transplant for SCID, so the T cells may come from the graft donor. Each CDR3 is given with its conserved first and last residue. The D gene is left open where the match is weak.

j_call	v_call	d_call	cdr3_length	cdr3_aa
TRBJ1-2	TRBV18	NA	14	CASSRLEGAYGYTF
TRBJ2-3	TRBV20-1	NA	15	CSAIHSGQQSDTQYF
TRBJ1-4	TRBV5-1	NA	15	CASSLETVPNEKLFF
TRBJ2-3	TRBV12-3/TRBV12-4	NA	14	CASSLLGGVDTQYF
TRBJ2-5	TRBV9	NA	14	CASSVESSVETQYF
TRBJ1-4	TRBV7-8	NA	15	CASSLGAGPLEKLFF
TRBJ1-1	TRBV5-1	NA	13	CASSLNGVTEAFF
TRBJ2-5	TRBV5-1	NA	17	CASSLARGGSTGETQYF
TRBJ2-1	TRBV30	NA	14	CAWTQLAPVSEQFF
TRBJ2-7	TRBV20-1	NA	13	CSAKDWTPGEQYF
TRBJ2-1	TRBV12-3/TRBV12-4	NA	13	CATTGELGNEQFF
TRBJ2-7	TRBV4-1	NA	15	CASSQASQGGYEQYF
TRBJ2-7	TRBV18	NA	18	CASSPCMPCWSVPYEQYF
TRBJ2-7	TRBV5-5	NA	14	CASSLAGLPYEQYF
TRBJ2-7	TRBV7-9	TRBD1	14	CASSLTDRNYEQYF
TRBJ1-6	TRBV18	NA	13	CASSRNNGSPLHF
TRBJ2-7	TRBV28	TRBD1	14	CASSLHPPGGEQYF
TRBJ2-2	TRBV27	NA	12	CASSTNTGELFF
TRBJ2-2	TRBV6-1	TRBD2	15	CASSEPSGSPGELFF
TRBJ2-1	TRBV12-3/TRBV12-4	TRBD1	15	CASRPDRENGNEQFF
TRBJ2-5	TRBV5-1	NA	14	CASSLSSYLETQYF
TRBJ2-1	TRBV7-2	NA	17	CASTLGLASELYNEQFF
TRBJ2-5	TRBV12-3/TRBV12-4	NA	15	CASSLEFWAQETQYF
TRBJ2-7	TRBV2	TRBD1	15	CASSPRTGTNYEQYF
TRBJ2-5	TRBV28	TRBD1	16	CASSNPRTGVAETQYF
TRBJ2-1	TRBV2	TRBD2	18	CASPLSGGAPSSYNEQFF
TRBJ2-7	TRBV4-1	TRBD2	15	CASSQVPGGSYEQYF
TRBJ2-2	TRBV5-5	NA	16	CASSPPGRENTGELFF
TRBJ2-7	TRBV5-5	NA	15	CASSLVPGQIYEQYF
TRBJ2-1	TRBV7-2	TRBD1	17	CASSTRTGMSSYNEQFF
TRBJ1-5	TRBV6-2/TRBV6-3	TRBD1	18	CASRRTGGLFYSNQPQHF
TRBJ2-3	TRBV9	NA	15	CASSVGLPPTDTQYF
TRBJ2-5	TRBV15	TRBD1	15	CATSGPGQGQLTQYF
TRBJ2-1	TRBV5-1	NA	15	CASSLSEKGFHEQFF
TRBJ2-1	TRBV7-3	NA	16	CASSFTTAPSFNEQFF
TRBJ2-1	TRBV20-1	TRBD2	15	CSARRLAGDFGEQFF
TRBJ2-7	TRBV10-3	NA	11	CAIGSGYEQYF
TRBJ2-1	TRBV9	NA	14	CASSAPSSYNEQFF
TRBJ2-2	TRBV29-1	NA	13	CSGRDSGTGELFF
TRBJ2-5	TRBV6-5	TRBD1	15	CASSYWTGGRQTQYF
TRBJ1-2	TRBV12-3/TRBV12-4	TRBD1	14	CASKNRGPIYGYTF
TRBJ2-5	TRBV7-7	NA	15	CASSLAGLEEETQYF
TRBJ2-1	TRBV11-1	NA	18	CASSSLFQLPASNNEQFF
TRBJ2-1	TRBV7-2	NA	15	CASSLRDTGPNEQFF
TRBJ1-2	TRBV5-1	NA	14	CASSGHTLNYGYTF
TRBJ2-1	TRBV20-1	NA	15	CSALERDWEYNEQFF
TRBJ2-5	TRBV2	NA	11	CASSADRTQYF
TRBJ1-1	TRBV27	NA	14	CASSFAGRRTEAFF